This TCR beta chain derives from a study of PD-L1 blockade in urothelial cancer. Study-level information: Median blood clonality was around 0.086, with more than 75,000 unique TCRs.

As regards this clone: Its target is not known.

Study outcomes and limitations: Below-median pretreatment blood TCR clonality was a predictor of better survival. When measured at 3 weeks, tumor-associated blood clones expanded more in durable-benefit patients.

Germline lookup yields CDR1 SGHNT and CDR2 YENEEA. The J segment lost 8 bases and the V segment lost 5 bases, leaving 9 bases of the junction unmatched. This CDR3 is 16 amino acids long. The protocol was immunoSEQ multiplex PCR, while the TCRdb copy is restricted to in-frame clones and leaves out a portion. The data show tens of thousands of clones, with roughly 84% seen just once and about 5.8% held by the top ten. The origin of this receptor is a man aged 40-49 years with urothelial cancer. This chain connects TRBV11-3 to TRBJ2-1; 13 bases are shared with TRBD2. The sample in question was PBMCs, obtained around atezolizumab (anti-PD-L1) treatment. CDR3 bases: TGTGCCAGCAGCCACGGACTAGCGGGAGTTTCGGATGAGCAGTTCTTC. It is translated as CASSHGLAGVSDEQFF.